A single sample gave rise to the 28 T cell receptor beta chains below, sequenced in a study of blood T cell repertoires in COVID-19. Profiled with immunoSEQ multiplex PCR; TCRdb holds only in-frame clones, not every one. Of hundreds of thousands of clones listed, 80% to 90% were seen once; the top ten hold about 2.2%. Sequencing was carried out using peripheral blood. These receptors all stem from a woman aged 45-59 years with acute or convalescent COVID-19.

This clone was seen a few times. The CDR3: CASSIVAGGYEQYF. In DNA, the CDR3 is TGTGCCAGTAGTATAGTAGCGGGCGGCTACGAGCAGTACTTC. The chain links TRBV19 to TRBJ2-7, with TRBD2 matching 7 bases. Germline-derived CDR1 and CDR2 are LNHDA and SQIVND (reference sequence). Unmatched junction bases numbered 3, after V lost 1 base and J lost 3 bases. CDR3 length: 14 residues.

The rearrangement links TRBV7-9 to TRBJ1-6; the match to TRBD1 covers 8 bases. The CDR3 is 14 residues long. CDR1 is SEHNR, CDR2 FQNEAQ, per germline (reference sequence). V lost 5 bases, J lost 5 bases, and 2 bases stayed unmatched. The CDR3 sequence: CASSVTGDNSPLHF. As DNA, the CDR3 is TGTGCCAGCAGCGTGACAGGGGATAATTCACCCCTCCACTTT.

The V gene is TRBV5-1, the J gene TRBJ2-2; 10 bases line up with TRBD1. J gave up 7 bases and V 4 bases, and 10 bases lay outside the gene matches. The CDR3 extends over 16 amino acids. Germline V lookup: CDR1 SGHRS, CDR2 YFSETQ. CDR3 DNA: TGCGCCAGCAGCCCACGGGGGACAGGGGCGATCGGGGAGCTGTTTTTT. Residues: CASSPRGTGAIGELFF.

The rearrangement uses TRBV30 and TRBJ1-2; TRBD1 agrees at 8 bases. This CDR3 comprises 14 residues. V was pared by 4 bases and J by 8 bases, with 12 bases of the junction left unmatched. Germline CDR1 GTSNPN, CDR2 SVGIG (reference sequence). CDR3 in amino acids: CAWTLSTGAGGYTF. The CDR3 DNA reads TGTGCCTGGACCCTCTCGACAGGGGCCGGCGGCTACACCTTC.

The chain couples TRBV12-5 to TRBJ2-5; D is possibly TRBD2 (6 bases). The CDR3 length is 16 residues. The germline V and J ends were trimmed by 8 bases and 3 bases, with 22 bases remaining between them. Germline V gene data show CDR1 as LGHNT and CDR2 as FRNRAP. The CDR3 DNA sequence: TGTGCTAGTAGCTTCATAGCGGCTAAAGAGGAAGAGACCCAGTACTTC. Amino acid sequence: CASSFIAAKEEETQYF.

This chain links TRBV7-8 with TRBJ2-1; 7 bases are shared with TRBD2. Germline CDR1 and CDR2: SGHVS and FQNEAQ. The CDR3 totals 14 residues. J gave up 12 bases and V 2 bases, and 10 bases lay outside the gene matches. The CDR3 coding sequence is TGTGCCAGCAGCTTATTCCTAGCGGAGCCGGGGCAGTTCTTC. Amino acids: CASSLFLAEPGQFF.

The chain has TRBV11-3 and TRBJ2-4; tentative D call: TRBD1 (6 bases). This CDR3 contains 18 residues. V was clipped by 2 bases and J by 1 base, with 18 bases between them. Per germline, CDR1 SGHNT and CDR2 YENEEA. CDR3 nucleotides: TGTGCCAGCAGCTTAACCCCCCGAGGGGGATTGGCCAAAAACATTCAGTACTTC. This gives the protein CASSLTPRGGLAKNIQYF.

The table lists this clone with a few counts. The chain joins TRBV7-7 to TRBJ2-5; D perhaps matches TRBD1 (6 bases). V lost 5 bases to trimming and J lost 5 bases, with 12 bases between them. CDR1 SSHAT and CDR2 FNYEAQ come from the germline V gene (reference sequence). The CDR3 spans 13 residues. The CDR3 spells CASSPGASETQYF. The CDR3 nucleotides read TGTGCCAGCAGCCCAGGGGCTAGCGAGACCCAGTACTTC.

A note on this clone: The sample carries other DNA sequences with the same CDR3. The V call is TRBV5-1, the J call TRBJ2-7; 7 bases fit TRBD1. Trimming cost V 7 bases and J 0 bases; bases outside gene matches: 7. The CDR3 runs 14 residues. The germline V gene encodes CDR1 SGHRS and CDR2 YFSETQ. This CDR3 is CASSTRQGSYEQYF. The CDR3 bases are TGCGCCAGCTCCACCCGACAGGGCTCCTACGAGCAGTACTTC. The full variable domain, rest sourced from reference TRBV5-1 and TRBJ2-7, is KAGVTQTPRYLIKTRGQQVTLSCSPISGHRSVSWYQQTPGQGLQFLFEYFSETQRNKGNFPGRFSGRQFSNSRSEMNVSTLELGDSALYLCASSTRQGSYEQYFGPGTRLTVT.

The rearrangement joins TRBV13 to TRBJ2-5; TRBD2 aligns across 9 bases. Trimming removed 5 bases from V and 4 bases from J; junction bases left unmatched: 11. Germline V gene sequence: CDR1 PRHDT, CDR2 FYEKMQ (reference sequence). The CDR3 has 16 residues. The CDR3 reads CASSMSAGGIGETQYF. CDR3 sequence (DNA): TGTGCCAGCAGCATGTCAGCGGGGGGAATTGGAGAGACCCAGTACTTC.

V usage is TRBV4-3 and J usage is TRBJ1-2; 7 bases line up with TRBD1. The CDR3 spans 16 residues. Germline V gene lookup returns CDR1 LGHNA and CDR2 YSLEER. V lost 0 bases to trimming and J lost 1 base; unmatched junction nucleotides: 5. CDR3 sequence: CASSQEAQGDNYGYTF. CDR3 coding DNA: TGCGCCAGCAGCCAAGAGGCCCAGGGGGATAACTATGGCTACACCTTC.

The chain carries TRBV27 and TRBJ2-2; D perhaps matches TRBD2 (7 bases). Germline V gene data show CDR1 as MNHEY and CDR2 as SMNVEV (reference sequence). This CDR3 is 14 amino acids long. Trimming shortened V by 2 bases and J by 5 bases, and 9 bases separated the two germline ends. The CDR3 reads CASSLGGATGELFF. CDR3 in DNA: TGTGCCAGCAGTTTAGGGGGGGCGACCGGGGAGCTGTTTTTT.

This chain joins TRBV29-1 and TRBJ1-2; 9 bases line up with TRBD1. CDR1 is SQVTM, CDR2 ANQGSEA, per germline. There are 14 residues in the CDR3. J was trimmed by 4 bases and V by 4 bases; bases with no gene match: 7. The CDR3 protein is CSVGETGGLYGYTF. CDR3 bases: TGCAGCGTTGGAGAGACAGGGGGTCTCTATGGCTACACCTTC. Together with reference TRBV29-1 and TRBJ1-2, the CDR3 gives the full variable domain: SAVISQKPSRDICQRGTSLTIQCQVDSQVTMMFWYRQQPGQSLTLIATANQGSEATYESGFVIDKFPISRPNLTFSTLTVSNMSPEDSSIYLCSVGETGGLYGYTFGSGTRLTVV.

The rearrangement links TRBV19 to TRBJ2-1; TRBD1 agrees at 7 bases. Trimming at V came to 3 bases and at J to 6 bases, leaving 8 bases not matched to a gene. CDR3 size: 15 residues. Germline V CDR1 and CDR2: LNHDA, SQIVND (reference sequence). The DNA for the CDR3 is TGTGCCAGTAGTATTGCAGGGGGTCGGGGCAATGAGCAGTTCTTC. Its protein is CASSIAGGRGNEQFF.

The chain uses TRBV19 and TRBJ2-4, with 7 bases lining up with TRBD1. The V segment lost 1 base and the J segment 4 bases; nucleotides outside the gene matches: 7. The CDR3 is 16 amino acids. The V gene's germline CDR1 is LNHDA and CDR2 SQIVND (reference sequence). The CDR3 sequence is CASSIGRQGRKNIQYF. Here the CDR3 DNA reads TGTGCCAGTAGTATAGGGAGACAGGGTAGGAAAAACATTCAGTACTTC.

CDR3: CASSLSAGRAVDTQYF. The CDR3 region has the DNA TGTGCCAGCAGCTTGTCTGCCGGGAGGGCCGTAGATACGCAGTATTTT. V usage is TRBV7-2 and J usage is TRBJ2-3; TRBD2 aligns across 8 bases. The CDR3 is 16 residues long. With 3 bases clipped from V and 5 bases from J, the junction kept 10 bases outside the gene matches. From germline, CDR1 is SGHTA and CDR2 FQGNSA.

J is TRBJ1-4 and V is TRBV19; D is possibly TRBD1 (5 bases). V lost 3 bases to trimming and J lost 8 bases, with 10 bases between them. CDR3 length: 13 residues. Germline V CDR1 and CDR2: LNHDA, SQIVND (reference sequence). The CDR3 is CASSMRRGEKLFF. The CDR3 nucleotides read TGTGCCAGTAGTATGAGGAGGGGAGAAAAACTGTTTTTT.

Here the CDR3 DNA reads TGTGCCAGCAGTTCGACGGCGGGGACCGCTGAAGCTTTCTTT. The encoded protein is CASSSTAGTAEAFF. J is TRBJ1-1 and V is TRBV6-2 or TRBV6-3, with a tentative D call TRBD1 (5 bases). Germline V CDR1 and CDR2: MNHEY, SVGEGT. The length of the CDR3 is 14 residues. Trimming shortened V by 4 bases and J by 6 bases, and 15 bases separated the two germline ends.

This chain joins TRBV7-6 and TRBJ2-2, with 10 bases lining up with TRBD2. The length of the CDR3 is 17 residues. Losses at the gene ends were 6 bases for V and 5 bases for J; bases not matched to a gene: 12. CDR1 and CDR2 from the germline V gene are SGHVS and FNYEAQ. Here the CDR3 DNA reads TGTGCCAGCAGTTATCTAGCGGGAGAGATGGGAACCGGGGAGCTGTTTTTT. Translating it yields CASSYLAGEMGTGELFF.

The chain combines TRBV27 with TRBJ2-3; 10 nucleotides line up with TRBD2. The germline V gene encodes CDR1 MNHEY and CDR2 SMNVEV (reference sequence). This CDR3 has 15 residues. V gave up 1 base and J gave up 6 bases; unmatched junction bases: 4. In nucleotides, the CDR3 is TGTGCCAGCAGTTTATACCTAGCGGGAGCGGATACGCAGTATTTT. Translated, it gives CASSLYLAGADTQYF.

The V gene is TRBV24-1, the J gene TRBJ2-1, with TRBD2 matching over 10 bases. Unmatched junction bases numbered 5, after V lost 5 bases and J lost 8 bases. CDR3 size: 14 residues. CDR1 KGHDR and CDR2 SFDVKD come from the germline V gene. CDR3 protein: CATSASGRADEQFF. The CDR3, as DNA: TGTGCCACCAGTGCGAGCGGGAGGGCCGATGAGCAGTTCTTC.

The chain is built from TRBV10-3 and TRBJ1-6, with D possibly matching TRBD1 (5 bases). This CDR3 is built from 14 residues. Germline CDR1 is ENHRY and CDR2 is SYGVKD. V was shortened by 11 bases and J by 7 bases, with 18 bases between the two germline ends. The CDR3 sequence is CAAESGVGNSPLHF. The CDR3 nucleotides are TGTGCCGCAGAGTCGGGGGTCGGGAATTCACCCCTCCACTTT.

The CDR3 DNA reads TGTGCCAGCAGTTACCGTACAAGCTCCTATAATTCACCCCTCCACTTT. As protein: CASSYRTSSYNSPLHF. The chain carries TRBV6-5 and TRBJ1-6; D gene ambiguous. Germline-derived CDR1 and CDR2 are MNHEY and SVGAGI. V shed 2 bases and J shed 0 bases, with 8 bases lying between them. The length of the CDR3 is 16 residues.

The chain joins TRBV5-1 to TRBJ2-7; 10 nucleotides line up with TRBD2. V gave up 0 bases and J gave up 5 bases; unmatched junction bases: 5. Germline assignment: CDR1 SGHRS and CDR2 YFSETQ. The CDR3 loop spans 15 amino acids. The CDR3 DNA follows: TGCGCCAGCAGCTTGGACAGCGGGGGGGTTCACGAGCAGTACTTC. It codes for CASSLDSGGVHEQYF.

Note on this clone: At one end the junction does not follow the germline gene, possibly because of a read error. The V and J genes are TRBV11-3 and TRBJ2-1; TRBD2 agrees at 8 bases. Germline V gene data show CDR1 as SGHNT and CDR2 as YENEEA. CDR3 size: 13 residues. The CDR3 nucleotides read TGTGCCAGCAGCCTAGAGCAGCGGGAGCGGCGGTTCTTC. It encodes CASSLEQRERRFF.

This sequence joins TRBV18 and TRBJ1-6; 8 bases are shared with TRBD1. The CDR3 contains 15 residues. Looked up from germline, CDR1 is KGHSH and CDR2 is LQKENI. V was pared by 2 bases and J by 10 bases, with 7 bases of the junction left unmatched. CDR3 sequence reads: CASSPTDRVGSPLHF. CDR3 sequence (DNA): TGTGCCAGCTCACCAACGGACAGGGTGGGATCACCCCTCCACTTT.

This rearrangement joins TRBV25-1 to TRBJ1-3; TRBD1 matches at 7 bases. The CDR3 covers 14 residues. The germline V gene encodes CDR1 MGHDK and CDR2 SYGVNS. The junction had 6 bases not matched to a gene; V was cut back by 5 bases and J by 5 bases. The CDR3 DNA reads TGTGCCAGCAGTAGAGAGGGACAGAGAAACACCATATATTTT. Protein: CASSREGQRNTIYF.

The chain links TRBV2 to TRBJ2-1; 8 nucleotides line up with TRBD2. This CDR3 contains 12 residues. V dropped 7 bases and J dropped 9; count of bases not matched to a gene: 5. Germline values: CDR1 SNHLY, CDR2 FYNNEI. The CDR3 here is CASNRGGVEQFF. The CDR3 bases are TGTGCCAGCAACCGGGGGGGCGTTGAGCAGTTCTTC.